This T cell receptor beta chain was obtained from a study of blood T cell repertoires in COVID-19. Study in general: The study drew acute and convalescent COVID-19 samples from the United States, Italy and Spain. Nucleic acid was either cDNA or gDNA, and it came from T cells, B-cell-depleted T cells, or PBMCs.

Looked up from germline, CDR1 is SGHRS and CDR2 is YFSETQ. This CDR3 has 14 residues. The V gene lost 4 bases and the J gene lost 2 bases, with 10 bases spanning the gap. Sequencing was performed with immunoSEQ multiplex PCR; in TCRdb, only in-frame clones are kept and a portion is missing. This table has 200,000 to 250,000 clones, approximately 82% appearing once. Sample: peripheral blood. The V and J genes are TRBV5-1 and TRBJ1-3; D gene unclear. This receptor was identified in a man aged 45-65 years with active or convalescent COVID-19. CDR3 protein: CASSPGRAGNTIYF. In nucleotides, the CDR3 is TGCGCCAGCAGCCCGGGGAGGGCTGGAAACACCATATATTTT.